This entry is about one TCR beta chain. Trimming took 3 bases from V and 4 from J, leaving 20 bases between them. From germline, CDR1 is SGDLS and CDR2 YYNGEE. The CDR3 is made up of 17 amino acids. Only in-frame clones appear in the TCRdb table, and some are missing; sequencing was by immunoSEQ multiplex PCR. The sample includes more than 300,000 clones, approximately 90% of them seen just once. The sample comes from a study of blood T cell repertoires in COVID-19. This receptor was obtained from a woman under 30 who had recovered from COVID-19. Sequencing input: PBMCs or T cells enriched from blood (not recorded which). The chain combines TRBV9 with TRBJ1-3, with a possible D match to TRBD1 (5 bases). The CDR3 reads CASSAPRQTGFGNTIYF. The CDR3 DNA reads TGTGCCAGCAGCGCCCCCCGTCAAACAGGCTTCGGAAACACCATATATTTT.